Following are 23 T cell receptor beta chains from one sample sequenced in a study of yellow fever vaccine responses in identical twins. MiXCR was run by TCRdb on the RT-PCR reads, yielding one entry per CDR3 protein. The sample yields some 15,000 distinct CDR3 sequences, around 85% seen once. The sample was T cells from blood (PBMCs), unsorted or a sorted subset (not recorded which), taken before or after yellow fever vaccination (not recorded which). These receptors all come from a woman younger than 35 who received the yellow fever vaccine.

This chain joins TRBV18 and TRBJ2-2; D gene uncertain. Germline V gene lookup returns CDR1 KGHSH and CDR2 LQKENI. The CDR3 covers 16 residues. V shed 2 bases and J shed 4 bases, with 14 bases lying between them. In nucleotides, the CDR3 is TGTGCCAGCTCACCATCGGCGCCGGCAACCACCGGGGAGCTGTTTTTT. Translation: CASSPSAPATTGELFF.

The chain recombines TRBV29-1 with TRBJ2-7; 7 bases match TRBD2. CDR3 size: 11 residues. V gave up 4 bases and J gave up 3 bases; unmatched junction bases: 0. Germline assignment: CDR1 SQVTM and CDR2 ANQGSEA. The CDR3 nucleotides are TGCAGCGTTGCGGGGGGCTACGAGCAGTACTTC. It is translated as CSVAGGYEQYF.

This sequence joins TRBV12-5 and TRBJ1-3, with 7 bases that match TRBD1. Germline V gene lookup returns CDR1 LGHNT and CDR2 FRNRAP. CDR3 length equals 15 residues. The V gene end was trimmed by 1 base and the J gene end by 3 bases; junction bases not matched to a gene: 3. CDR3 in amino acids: CASGLATGVGNTIYF. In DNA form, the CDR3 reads TGTGCTAGTGGTTTGGCCACAGGGGTTGGAAACACCATATATTTT.

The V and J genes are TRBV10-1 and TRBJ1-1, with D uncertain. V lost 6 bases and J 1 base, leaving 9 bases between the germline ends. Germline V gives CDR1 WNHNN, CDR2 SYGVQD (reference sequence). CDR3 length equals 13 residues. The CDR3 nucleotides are TGCGCCAGCAGCGTACGTGGGAACACTGAAGCTTTCTTT. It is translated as CASSVRGNTEAFF.

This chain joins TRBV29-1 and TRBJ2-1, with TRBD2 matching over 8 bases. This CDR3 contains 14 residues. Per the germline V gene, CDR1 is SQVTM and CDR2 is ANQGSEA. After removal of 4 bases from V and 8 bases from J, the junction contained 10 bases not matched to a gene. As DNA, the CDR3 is TGCAGCGTTGTGTGGGCTAGCGGGTTTTATGAGCAGTTCTTC. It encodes CSVVWASGFYEQFF.

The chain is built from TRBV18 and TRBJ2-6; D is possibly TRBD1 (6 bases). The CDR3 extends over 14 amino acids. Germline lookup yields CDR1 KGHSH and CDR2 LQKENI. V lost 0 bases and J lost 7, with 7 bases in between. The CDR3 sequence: CASSPPQGANVLTF. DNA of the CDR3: TGTGCCAGCTCACCACCACAGGGCGCCAACGTCCTGACTTTC.

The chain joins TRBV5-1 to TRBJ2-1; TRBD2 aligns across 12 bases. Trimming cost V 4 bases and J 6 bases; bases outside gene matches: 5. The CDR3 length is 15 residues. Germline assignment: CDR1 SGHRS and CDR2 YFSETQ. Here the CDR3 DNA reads TGCGCCAGCAGCCCCACTAGCGGGAGGATCAATGAGCAGTTCTTC. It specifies CASSPTSGRINEQFF.

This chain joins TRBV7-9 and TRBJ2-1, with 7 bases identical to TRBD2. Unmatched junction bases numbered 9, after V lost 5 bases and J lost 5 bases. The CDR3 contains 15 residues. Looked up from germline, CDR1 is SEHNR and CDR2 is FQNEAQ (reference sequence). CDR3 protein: CASSHLTSSNNEQFF. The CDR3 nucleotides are TGTGCCAGCAGCCATTTGACTAGCAGTAACAATGAGCAGTTCTTC.

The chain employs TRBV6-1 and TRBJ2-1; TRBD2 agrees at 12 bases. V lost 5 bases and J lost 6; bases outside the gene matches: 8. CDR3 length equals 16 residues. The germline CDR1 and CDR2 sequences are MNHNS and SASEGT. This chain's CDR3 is CASSPETSGSSNEQFF. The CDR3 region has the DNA TGTGCCAGCAGTCCTGAGACTAGCGGGAGCAGCAATGAGCAGTTCTTC.

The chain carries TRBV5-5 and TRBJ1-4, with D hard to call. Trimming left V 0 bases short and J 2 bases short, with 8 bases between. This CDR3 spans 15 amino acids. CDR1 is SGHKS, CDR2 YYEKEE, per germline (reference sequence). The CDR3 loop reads CASSLGASTNEKLFF. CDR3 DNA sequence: TGTGCCAGCAGCTTGGGGGCTAGCACTAATGAAAAACTGTTTTTT.

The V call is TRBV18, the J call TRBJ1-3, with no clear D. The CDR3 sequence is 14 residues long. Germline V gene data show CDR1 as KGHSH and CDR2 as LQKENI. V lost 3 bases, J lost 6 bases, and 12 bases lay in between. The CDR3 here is CASSPDGATNTIYF. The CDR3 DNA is TGTGCCAGCTCACCCGACGGTGCGACAAACACCATATATTTT. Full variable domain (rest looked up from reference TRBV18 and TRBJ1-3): NAGVMQNPRHLVRRRGQEARLRCSPMKGHSHVYWYRQLPEEGLKFMVYLQKENIIDESGMPKERFSAEFPKEGPSILRIQQVVRGDSAAYFCASSPDGATNTIYFGEGSWLTVV.

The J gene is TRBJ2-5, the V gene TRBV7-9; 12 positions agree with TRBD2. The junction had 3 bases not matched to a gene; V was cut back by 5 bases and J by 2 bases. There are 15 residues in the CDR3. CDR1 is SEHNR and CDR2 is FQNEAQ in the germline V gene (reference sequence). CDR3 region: CASSPGLAGQETQYF. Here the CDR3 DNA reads TGTGCCAGCAGCCCCGGACTAGCGGGGCAAGAGACCCAGTACTTC.

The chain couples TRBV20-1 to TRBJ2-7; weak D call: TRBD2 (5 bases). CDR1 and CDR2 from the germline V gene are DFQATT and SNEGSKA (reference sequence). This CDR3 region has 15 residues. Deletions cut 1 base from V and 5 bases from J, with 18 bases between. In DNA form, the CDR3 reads TGCAGTGCTAGAGTTCCCCGTAGCGACGGGGACGAGCAGTACTTC. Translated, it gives CSARVPRSDGDEQYF.

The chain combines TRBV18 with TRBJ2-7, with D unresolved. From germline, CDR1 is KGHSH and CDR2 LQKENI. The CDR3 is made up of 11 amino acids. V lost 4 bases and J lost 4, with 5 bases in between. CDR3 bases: TGTGCCAGCTCACGGGATTACGAGCAGTACTTC. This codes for CASSRDYEQYF. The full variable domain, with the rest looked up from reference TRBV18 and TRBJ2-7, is NAGVMQNPRHLVRRRGQEARLRCSPMKGHSHVYWYRQLPEEGLKFMVYLQKENIIDESGMPKERFSAEFPKEGPSILRIQQVVRGDSAAYFCASSRDYEQYFGPGTRLTVT.

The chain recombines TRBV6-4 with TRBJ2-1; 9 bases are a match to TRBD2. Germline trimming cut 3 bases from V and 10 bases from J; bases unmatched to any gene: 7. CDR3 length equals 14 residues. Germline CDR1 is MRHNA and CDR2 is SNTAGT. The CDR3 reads CASSESSGKVEQFF. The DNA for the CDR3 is TGTGCCAGCAGTGAGTCTAGCGGGAAGGTCGAGCAGTTCTTC.

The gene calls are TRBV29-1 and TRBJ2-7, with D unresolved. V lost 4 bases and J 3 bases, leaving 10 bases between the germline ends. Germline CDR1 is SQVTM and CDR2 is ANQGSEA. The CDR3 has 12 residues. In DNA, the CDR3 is TGCAGCGTTGCCACTACTAACTACGAGCAGTACTTC. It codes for CSVATTNYEQYF.

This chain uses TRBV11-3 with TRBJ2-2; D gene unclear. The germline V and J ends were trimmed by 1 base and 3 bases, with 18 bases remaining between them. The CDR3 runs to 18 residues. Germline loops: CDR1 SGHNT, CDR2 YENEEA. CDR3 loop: CASSLGRWFSDDTGELFF. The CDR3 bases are TGTGCCAGCAGCTTAGGTCGTTGGTTCAGCGATGACACCGGGGAGCTGTTTTTT.

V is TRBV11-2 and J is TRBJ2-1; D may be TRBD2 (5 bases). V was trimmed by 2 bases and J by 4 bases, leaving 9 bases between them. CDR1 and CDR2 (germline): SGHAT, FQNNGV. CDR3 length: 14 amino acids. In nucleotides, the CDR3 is TGTGCCAGCAGCTTATTCGGCGGGTACAATGAGCAGTTCTTC. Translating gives CASSLFGGYNEQFF. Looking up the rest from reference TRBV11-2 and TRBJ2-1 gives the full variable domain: EAGVAQSPRYKIIEKRQSVAFWCNPISGHATLYWYQQILGQGPKLLIQFQNNGVVDDSQLPKDRFSAERLKGVDSTLKIQPAKLEDSAVYLCASSLFGGYNEQFFGPGTRLTVL.

The CDR3 coding sequence is TGTGCCAGCAGCTTACCCGGCAGGGGAGGTGATGGCTACACCTTC. Residues: CASSLPGRGGDGYTF. The genes are TRBV11-2 and TRBJ1-2, with a tentative D call TRBD1 (6 bases). The CDR3 is 15 amino acids. Germline V CDR1 and CDR2: SGHAT, FQNNGV. With 2 bases removed from V and 6 bases from J, the gap between germline ends came to 16 bases.

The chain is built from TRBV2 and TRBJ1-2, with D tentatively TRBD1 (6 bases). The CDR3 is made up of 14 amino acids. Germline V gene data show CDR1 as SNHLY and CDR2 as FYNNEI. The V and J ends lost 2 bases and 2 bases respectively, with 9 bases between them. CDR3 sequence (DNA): TGTGCCAGCAGTGAACGACAGGCAAACTATGGCTACACCTTC. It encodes CASSERQANYGYTF.

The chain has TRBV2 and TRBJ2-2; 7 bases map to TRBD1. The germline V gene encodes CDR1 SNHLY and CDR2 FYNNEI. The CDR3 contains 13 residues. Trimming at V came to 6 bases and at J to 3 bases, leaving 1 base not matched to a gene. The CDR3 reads CASRTGYTGELFF. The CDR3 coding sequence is TGTGCCAGCAGGACAGGGTACACCGGGGAGCTGTTTTTT.

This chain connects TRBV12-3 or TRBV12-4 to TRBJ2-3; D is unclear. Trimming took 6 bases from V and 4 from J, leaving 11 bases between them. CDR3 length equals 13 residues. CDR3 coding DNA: TGTGCCAGCAGCCCCTTGTCGGCAGATACGCAGTATTTT. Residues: CASSPLSADTQYF.

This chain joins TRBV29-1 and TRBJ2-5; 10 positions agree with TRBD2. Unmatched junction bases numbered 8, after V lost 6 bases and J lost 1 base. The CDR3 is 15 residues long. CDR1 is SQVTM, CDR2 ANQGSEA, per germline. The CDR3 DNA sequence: TGCAGCGTGCGGAAAGGGACTAGCGCCCAAGAGACCCAGTACTTC. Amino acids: CSVRKGTSAQETQYF.